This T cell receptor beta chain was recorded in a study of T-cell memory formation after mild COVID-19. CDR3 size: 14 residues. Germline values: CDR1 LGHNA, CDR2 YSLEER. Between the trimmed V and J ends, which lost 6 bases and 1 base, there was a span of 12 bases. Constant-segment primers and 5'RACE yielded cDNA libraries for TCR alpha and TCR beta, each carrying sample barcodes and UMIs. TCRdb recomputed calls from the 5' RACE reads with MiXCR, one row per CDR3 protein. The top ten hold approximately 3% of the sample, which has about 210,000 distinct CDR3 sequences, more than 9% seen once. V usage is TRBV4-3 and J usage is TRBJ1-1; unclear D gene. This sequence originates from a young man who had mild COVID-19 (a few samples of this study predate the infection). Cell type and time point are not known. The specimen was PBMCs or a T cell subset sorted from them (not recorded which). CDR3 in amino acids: CASRPTRANTEAFF. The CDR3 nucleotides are TGCGCCAGCAGACCGACAAGGGCGAACACTGAAGCTTTCTTT.